This entry lists 9 T cell receptor beta chains sequenced from one sample in a study of spatial heterogeneity in lung cancer. Time point reported: sample taken at primary tumor resection. TCRdb analysed the 5' RACE reads with MiXCR anew, one entry per CDR3 protein. The sample records about 130 distinct CDR3 sequences, 30% to 40% being singletons. The starting material was normal lung tissue next to the tumor, obtained at surgery. The receptors derive from a female donor with early-stage non-small cell lung cancer.

The table lists this clonotype with a few counts. A library made for alpha chains picked up this beta chain off target, so its size means little. This sequence joins TRBV27 and TRBJ1-4; 8 positions agree with TRBD1. Germline CDR1 is MNHEY and CDR2 is SMNVEV (reference sequence). This CDR3 spans 14 amino acids. V lost 6 bases and J lost 5; bases outside the gene matches: 5. The CDR3 loop is CASSRQGSNEKLFF. The CDR3 nucleotides read TGTGCCAGCAGCCGACAGGGGTCGAATGAAAAACTGTTTTTT.

In its sample, this clonotype ranks as hyperexpanded. This beta chain is an off-target read within a library intended for alpha chains, so its frequency means little. The V and J genes are TRBV7-2 and TRBJ2-1; 9 nucleotides align to TRBD2. The V and J ends lost 6 bases and 5 bases, in that order; junction bases with no gene match: 5. Germline values: CDR1 SGHTA, CDR2 FQGNSA. This CDR3 comprises 14 residues. For the CDR3, the DNA is TGTGCCAGCAGGAAGGCGGGAGGGGACAATGAGCAGTTCTTC. This codes for CASRKAGGDNEQFF.

Turning to this clonotype: The library was designed around alpha chains, so this beta chain is a stray read whose abundance carries little weight. The V call is TRBV12-3 or TRBV12-4, the J call TRBJ2-3; unclear D gene. The V end was cut by 7 bases, the J end by 2 bases, with 13 bases between. The CDR3 extends over 14 amino acids. CDR3 loop: CASTPGPHTDTQYF. CDR3 coding DNA: TGTGCCAGCACCCCCGGGCCCCACACAGATACGCAGTATTTT.

Regarding this clonotype: A library made for alpha chains picked up this beta chain off target, so its size means little. The chain links TRBV2 to TRBJ2-3, with 9 bases matching TRBD1. The CDR3 consists of 12 residues. Germline V gene lookup returns CDR1 SNHLY and CDR2 FYNNEI. The trim removed 11 bases at V and 6 bases at J, leaving 6 bases unmatched. The CDR3 is CAGRDRDDTQYF. The CDR3 DNA follows: TGTGCCGGCCGGGACAGGGATGATACGCAGTATTTT.

A note on this clonotype: This beta chain is off target for a library built for alpha chains, so its abundance means little. The chain employs TRBV6-1 and TRBJ1-1; D is perhaps TRBD1 (6 bases). V was trimmed by 6 bases and J by 2 bases, leaving 13 bases between them. The germline V gene encodes CDR1 MNHNS and CDR2 SASEGT. The CDR3 sequence is 14 residues long. The chain's CDR3 is CASRQGSENTEAFF. The CDR3 nucleotides are TGTGCCAGCAGACAGGGTTCCGAAAACACTGAAGCTTTCTTT.

This clonotype appeared a few times. With the library built for alpha chains, this beta chain is off target and its frequency is not meaningful. CDR3 in DNA: TGCAGTGCCCAGGGGGGGGCGTTAGTCCTGACTTTC. Translation gives CSAQGGALVLTF. The chain employs TRBV20-1 and TRBJ2-6; D might be TRBD1 or TRBD2, each matching 7 bases. With 6 bases removed from V and 13 bases from J, the gap between germline ends came to 16 bases. CDR3 length: 12 amino acids. Germline V gene sequence: CDR1 DFQATT, CDR2 SNEGSKA (reference sequence).

About this clonotype: As an off-target read in a library built for alpha chains, this beta chain has a frequency of little significance. The gene calls are TRBV28 and TRBJ2-2; 11 bases map to TRBD2. The CDR3 runs to 16 residues. The germline gives CDR1 MDHEN, CDR2 SYDVKM. Trimming took 5 bases from V and 6 from J; bases not matched to a gene: 8. CDR3 in amino acids: CASSILAGGPPGELFF. The DNA for the CDR3 is TGTGCCAGCAGTATCTTAGCGGGAGGGCCCCCCGGGGAGCTGTTTTTT.

Points on this clonotype: This beta chain came through as a stray read in a library set up for alpha chains, and its size says little. The chain recombines TRBV30 with TRBJ2-1; weak D call: TRBD2 (6 bases). V gave up 5 bases and J gave up 4 bases, with 6 bases separating them. This CDR3 is built from 11 residues. In germline, CDR1 is GTSNPN, CDR2 SVGIG (reference sequence). The CDR3 DNA reads as TGTGCCTGGGCGGGGTACAATGAGCAGTTCTTC. Protein: CAWAGYNEQFF.

With regard to this clonotype: This beta chain slipped into a library made for alpha chains as a stray read, so its size is not meaningful. The chain couples TRBV29-1 to TRBJ2-3; D is ambiguous. Per the germline V gene, CDR1 is SQVTM and CDR2 is ANQGSEA. The V gene lost 5 bases and the J gene lost 1 base, with 7 bases spanning the gap. The CDR3 covers 12 residues. CDR3 coding DNA: TGCAGCGTTCGGAGCGGCACAGATACGCAGTATTTT. Translating gives CSVRSGTDTQYF.